The following is a TCR beta chain sequence with its context. The antigen is not known. These data originate in a study of T cell responses to AZD1222 COVID-19 vaccine. Study background: Pooling was applied to second doses at about 4 or about 12 weeks.

Using immunoSEQ multiplex PCR, the repertoire was profiled, and TCRdb retains in-frame clones only, with some absent. This table holds about 190,000 clones, about 94% found once. Study-wide results and caveats: The donors showed a predominance of white British ancestry and of females, with possible underestimation of clonal diversity.

The CDR3 totals 15 residues. The material was peripheral blood, obtained on day 0 of AZD1222 vaccination. The J gene is TRBJ2-7, the V gene TRBV21-1; the DNA was not compared with TRBD1, the D call given in the table. TRBV21-1 is assigned pseudogene status. The receptor comes from an adult in good health. CDR3 sequence (DNA): TGTGCCAGCAGCAACGGGACGGACAGCTCCTACGAGCAGTACTTC. Amino acids: CASSNGTDSSYEQYF.